Presented here are 26 T cell receptor beta chains from one specimen sequenced in a study of identical twins. In TCRdb, the 5' RACE reads were re-called with MiXCR into one record per CDR3 protein. Seen here are 350,000 or so distinct CDR3 sequences, approximately 13% observed once, and the top ten hold roughly 7%. The same data also contributed to another study, on yellow fever vaccine responses in identical twins.

The sample was CD8+ T cells sorted from blood. The receptors were sampled from a woman younger than 30 in good health.

This clonotype was counted only a few times. The chain carries TRBV13 and TRBJ1-2, with 7 bases identical to TRBD1. Trimming at V came to 5 bases and at J to 2 bases, leaving 5 bases not matched to a gene. CDR1 and CDR2 (germline): PRHDT, FYEKMQ (reference sequence). This CDR3 is built from 14 residues. The CDR3 here is CASSLTTGNYGYTF. The DNA for the CDR3 is TGTGCCAGCAGCCTGACGACAGGGAACTATGGCTACACCTTC. The variable domain in full, with the rest retrieved from reference TRBV13 and TRBJ1-2, is AAGVIQSPRHLIKEKRETATLKCYPIPRHDTVYWYQQGPGQDPQFLISFYEKMQSDKGSIPDRFSAQQFSDYHSELNMSSLELGDSALYFCASSLTTGNYGYTFGSGTRLTVV.

This clonotype was counted at least ten times. This chain joins TRBV12-3 or TRBV12-4 and TRBJ2-1, with 8 bases identical to TRBD2. The CDR3 is made up of 14 amino acids. Losses at the gene ends were 3 bases for V and 7 bases for J; bases not matched to a gene: 5. The CDR3 reads CASSFLTSVNEQFF. The CDR3, as DNA: TGTGCCAGCAGTTTCTTGACTAGCGTAAATGAGCAGTTCTTC.

This clonotype was observed a few times. Sequence at one end of the junction differs from germline and may be a read error. The CDR3: CASSPHFTLTKYF. The CDR3, as DNA: TGTGCCAGCAGTCCGCACTTCACATTGACCAAGTACTTC. The chain recombines TRBV27 with TRBJ2-5; D is unclear. Germline V lookup: CDR1 MNHEY, CDR2 SMNVEV (reference sequence). This CDR3 is 13 amino acids long.

Written as DNA, the CDR3 is TGTGCCAGCACCGCATCAGCGGGAGGTCCTATTAGCACAGATACGCAGTATTTT. This codes for CASTASAGGPISTDTQYF. V usage is TRBV11-1 and J usage is TRBJ2-3; 9 bases line up with TRBD2. The CDR3 extends over 18 amino acids. Germline values: CDR1 SGHAT, CDR2 FQDESV (reference sequence). V dropped 7 bases and J dropped 0; count of bases not matched to a gene: 14.

This clonotype was detected many times. The rearrangement joins TRBV10-3 to TRBJ2-2; TRBD2 matches 9 bases. Germline lookup yields CDR1 ENHRY and CDR2 SYGVKD. Germline trimming cut 7 bases from V and 4 bases from J; bases unmatched to any gene: 7. The CDR3 totals 15 residues. In DNA form, the CDR3 reads TGTGCCATCATAGCGGGAGATGGAATCACCGGGGAGCTGTTTTTT. Encoded protein: CAIIAGDGITGELFF.

This clonotype has only a few counts. This chain links TRBV24-1 with TRBJ2-3; the D is unclear. The CDR3 is made up of 15 amino acids. Germline CDR1 KGHDR, CDR2 SFDVKD. V shed 9 bases and J shed 0 bases, with 15 bases lying between them. CDR3 in DNA: TGTGCCACCGGAAGTGGACCTATAAGCACAGATACGCAGTATTTT. It specifies CATGSGPISTDTQYF.

As to this clonotype: This could be a read error, since a much larger clone is one nucleotide away. Given the absence of the conserved phenylalanine or tryptophan at the CDR3 end, a read error is likely. The rearrangement joins TRBV12-3 or TRBV12-4 to TRBJ2-3; TRBD1 might be the D (5 bases). Trimming pared 8 bases from V and 5 bases from J, leaving 17 bases between. CDR3 length: 14 residues. The CDR3 spells CASGVGHLGDTQYL. CDR3 nucleotide sequence: TGTGCCAGCGGAGTGGGGCACCTCGGAGATACGCAGTATTTA.

This clonotype was seen only a few times. DNA for the CDR3: TGTGCCAGCAGTCCCGGGGGGCTTATTCAGCCCCAGCATTTT. This codes for CASSPGGLIQPQHF. This chain uses TRBV28 with TRBJ1-5, with D possibly TRBD1 on 6 matching bases. Trimming took 5 bases from V and 6 from J, leaving 14 bases between them. The CDR3 contains 14 residues. CDR1 MDHEN and CDR2 SYDVKM come from the germline V gene.

In its sample, this clonotype was seen a few times. V usage is TRBV29-1 and J usage is TRBJ2-7; TRBD2 matches 9 bases. The CDR3 extends over 12 amino acids. Trimming at V came to 4 bases and at J to 6 bases, leaving 4 bases not matched to a gene. Germline V CDR1 and CDR2: SQVTM, ANQGSEA. The DNA for the CDR3 is TGCAGCGTTGCCGGGACTAGCTTCGAGCAGTACTTC. Residues: CSVAGTSFEQYF.

This clonotype was counted between two and nine times. V usage is TRBV15 and J usage is TRBJ2-1, with TRBD1 matching 9 bases. V lost 0 bases, J lost 12 bases, and 21 bases stayed unmatched. CDR1 and CDR2 (germline): LNHNV, YYDKDF (reference sequence). The CDR3 runs to 19 residues. The CDR3 region is CATSRDYADDRGLGLGQFF. The CDR3 nucleotides read TGTGCCACCAGCAGAGATTACGCCGACGACAGGGGGTTAGGGCTAGGGCAGTTCTTC.

This clonotype has just a few counts. The chain uses TRBV2 and TRBJ2-2; 7 nucleotides line up with TRBD1. Germline V gene data show CDR1 as SNHLY and CDR2 as FYNNEI. V dropped 7 bases and J dropped 0; count of bases not matched to a gene: 5. The CDR3 is 15 amino acids. CDR3 sequence reads: CASIAGQANTGELFF. DNA of the CDR3: TGTGCCAGCATAGCCGGACAGGCGAACACCGGGGAGCTGTTTTTT.

This clonotype was detected a few times. The DNA of the CDR3 is TGTGCCAGCAGCTTGGCCGGGACGGAATATGGCAATGAGCAGTTCTTC. This sequence encodes CASSLAGTEYGNEQFF. The rearrangement joins TRBV5-6 to TRBJ2-1; either TRBD1 or TRBD2 may fit D (5 bases each). Trimming cost V 0 bases and J 6 bases, with 16 bases left between them. The CDR3 runs 16 residues. The V gene's germline CDR1 is SGHDT and CDR2 YYEEEE. The complete variable domain, with remaining parts taken from reference TRBV5-6 and TRBJ2-1, reads DAGVTQSPTHLIKTRGQQVTLRCSPKSGHDTVSWYQQALGQGPQFIFQYYEEEERQRGNFPDRFSGHQFPNYSSELNVNALLLGDSALYLCASSLAGTEYGNEQFFGPGTRLTVL.

The rearrangement uses TRBV25-1 and TRBJ2-3; TRBD1 aligns across 9 bases. Germline trimming cut 5 bases from V and 4 bases from J; bases unmatched to any gene: 7. The CDR3 has 15 residues. The germline V gene has CDR1 MGHDK and CDR2 SYGVNS. CDR3 protein: CASSRDREVADTQYF. In DNA, the CDR3 is TGTGCCAGCAGTCGGGACAGGGAAGTAGCAGATACGCAGTATTTT.

This clonotype was recorded a few times. V usage is TRBV7-9 and J usage is TRBJ2-2, with 7 bases aligning to TRBD1. This CDR3 contains 14 residues. Looked up from germline, CDR1 is SEHNR and CDR2 is FQNEAQ (reference sequence). With V trimmed by 5 bases and J by 4 bases, 4 bases remained unmatched. The DNA of the CDR3 is TGTGCCAGCAGCAAAGCAGGGGGCACCGGGGAGCTGTTTTTT. This gives the protein CASSKAGGTGELFF.

This clonotype turned up a few times. The chain is built from TRBV6-2 or TRBV6-3 and TRBJ2-7; 10 bases are shared with TRBD2. The V gene's germline CDR1 is MNHEY and CDR2 SVGEGT. The CDR3 is made up of 16 amino acids. Losses at the gene ends were 5 bases for V and 3 bases for J; bases not matched to a gene: 10. CDR3 sequence (DNA): TGTGCCAGCAGTCCAAAGGGACTAGCGTATATCTACGAGCAGTACTTC. Its protein is CASSPKGLAYIYEQYF.

In its sample, this clonotype was seen a few times. The chain combines TRBV7-9 with TRBJ2-5; D gene ambiguous. Trimming removed 5 bases at V and 7 bases at J, with 11 bases between. Germline V gene lookup returns CDR1 SEHNR and CDR2 FQNEAQ (reference sequence). The CDR3 extends over 12 amino acids. CDR3 residues: CASSAPVRTQYF. The CDR3 DNA is TGTGCCAGCAGCGCCCCAGTCCGGACCCAGTACTTC.

This clonotype was recorded a few times. The rearrangement links TRBV27 to TRBJ1-5; the D is unclear. Germline CDR1 reads MNHEY; CDR2 reads SMNVEV (reference sequence). V lost 8 bases to trimming and J lost 3 bases, with 11 bases between them. There are 13 residues in the CDR3. CDR3 nucleotides: TGTGCCAGCGGCCCTGGTGCCAATCAGCCCCAGCATTTT. Its protein product is CASGPGANQPQHF.

This clonotype was counted a few times. The V gene is TRBV29-1, the J gene TRBJ2-1; 14 bases align to TRBD2. The CDR3 runs 19 residues. The junction had 10 bases not matched to a gene; V was cut back by 3 bases and J by 0 bases. Germline lookup yields CDR1 SQVTM and CDR2 ANQGSEA. The CDR3: CSVDSPGTSGGSSYNEQFF. CDR3 sequence (DNA): TGCAGCGTTGACTCTCCCGGGACTAGCGGGGGTAGCTCCTACAATGAGCAGTTCTTC.

Only a few counts were recorded for this clonotype. V gene TRBV5-6 combines with J gene TRBJ2-7, with D possibly TRBD1 on 6 matching bases. The CDR3 is 15 residues long. V gave up 1 base and J gave up 1 base, with 12 bases separating them. Germline-derived CDR1 and CDR2 are SGHDT and YYEEEE. CDR3 DNA sequence: TGTGCCAGCAGCTTGATCGGGACAAGATCCTACGAGCAGTACGTC. This codes for CASSLIGTRSYEQYV.

This clonotype has more than one count but fewer than ten. This rearrangement joins TRBV6-5 to TRBJ1-1; a weak D match, TRBD1 (5 bases). The germline V and J ends were trimmed by 3 bases and 1 base, with 15 bases remaining between them. Germline V gene data show CDR1 as MNHEY and CDR2 as SVGAGI. The CDR3 covers 16 residues. As DNA, the CDR3 is TGTGCCAGCAGTTATGGGGCGGGCGTTTGGAACACTGAAGCTTTCTTT. Translated, it gives CASSYGAGVWNTEAFF.

This clonotype came up a few times. J is TRBJ1-5 and V is TRBV6-1; D may be TRBD1 (6 bases). V gave up 5 bases and J gave up 5 bases, with 13 bases separating them. CDR1 and CDR2 (germline): MNHNS, SASEGT. This CDR3 has 14 residues. The CDR3 here is CASSITGPDQPQHF. DNA for the CDR3: TGTGCCAGCAGTATAACAGGGCCCGATCAGCCCCAGCATTTT.

The V and J genes are TRBV12-3 or TRBV12-4 and TRBJ2-2; 11 positions agree with TRBD2. Losses at the gene ends were 2 bases for V and 0 bases for J; bases not matched to a gene: 5. This CDR3 comprises 18 residues. The CDR3 reads CASSLLGLAGPNTGELFF. CDR3 sequence (DNA): TGTGCCAGCAGTTTACTCGGACTAGCGGGTCCGAACACCGGGGAGCTGTTTTTT.

This chain connects TRBV27 to TRBJ1-1; TRBD1 aligns across 9 bases. Germline CDR1 reads MNHEY; CDR2 reads SMNVEV (reference sequence). Losses at the gene ends were 4 bases for V and 3 bases for J; bases not matched to a gene: 6. This CDR3 is 15 amino acids long. CDR3 coding DNA: TGTGCCAGCAGTTCCCGGGACAGGGTTGACACTGAAGCTTTCTTT. Its protein product is CASSSRDRVDTEAFF.

The J gene is TRBJ2-7, the V gene TRBV6-2 or TRBV6-3, with 8 positions matching TRBD2. The V segment lost 6 bases and the J segment 7 bases; nucleotides outside the gene matches: 8. This CDR3 spans 13 amino acids. The germline V gene encodes CDR1 MNHEY and CDR2 SVGEGT. CDR3 residues: CASSHSGGREQYF. CDR3 bases: TGTGCCAGCAGCCACAGCGGGGGAAGGGAGCAGTACTTC.

This clonotype was detected a few times. The chain joins TRBV7-9 to TRBJ2-1; unclear D gene. V lost 4 bases to trimming and J lost 6 bases, with 10 bases between them. The CDR3 sequence is 13 residues long. Germline CDR1 and CDR2: SEHNR and FQNEAQ (reference sequence). CDR3 nucleotide sequence: TGTGCCAGCAGCTCTTTCCGGGCCAATGAGCAGTTCTTC. Translating gives CASSSFRANEQFF.

The chain joins TRBV6-1 to TRBJ2-7, with unresolved D. Germline V lookup: CDR1 MNHNS, CDR2 SASEGT. Trimming shortened V by 1 base and J by 2 bases, and 6 bases separated the two germline ends. The CDR3 loop spans 13 amino acids. CDR3 amino acids: CASSEGTAYEQYV. The CDR3 DNA reads TGTGCCAGCAGTGAAGGAACTGCCTACGAGCAGTACGTC.